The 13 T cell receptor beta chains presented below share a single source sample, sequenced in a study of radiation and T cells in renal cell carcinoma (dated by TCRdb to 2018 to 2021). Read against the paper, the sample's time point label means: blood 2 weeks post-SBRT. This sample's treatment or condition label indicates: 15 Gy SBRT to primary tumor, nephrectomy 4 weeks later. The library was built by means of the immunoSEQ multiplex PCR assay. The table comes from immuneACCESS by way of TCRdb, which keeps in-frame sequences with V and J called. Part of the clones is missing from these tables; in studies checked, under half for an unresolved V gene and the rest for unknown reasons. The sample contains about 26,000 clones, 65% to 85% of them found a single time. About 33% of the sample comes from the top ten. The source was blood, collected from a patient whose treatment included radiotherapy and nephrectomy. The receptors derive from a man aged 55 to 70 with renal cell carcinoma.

For the CDR3, the DNA is TGTGCTAGTGAACCCGCAGGGGGACTAGGGCAGTTCTTC. Protein: CASEPAGGLGQFF. The chain combines TRBV12-5 with TRBJ2-1; D possibly corresponds to TRBD2 (8 bases). The germline V gene encodes CDR1 LGHNT and CDR2 FRNRAP. The CDR3 totals 13 residues. Deletions cut 7 bases from V and 12 bases from J, with 19 bases between. The full variable domain, its missing parts supplied by reference TRBV12-5 and TRBJ2-1, is DARVTQTPRHKVTEMGQEVTMRCQPILGHNTVFWYRQTMMQGLELLAYFRNRAPLDDSGMPKDRFSAEMPDATLATLKIQPSEPRDSAVYFCASEPAGGLGQFFGPGTRLTVL.

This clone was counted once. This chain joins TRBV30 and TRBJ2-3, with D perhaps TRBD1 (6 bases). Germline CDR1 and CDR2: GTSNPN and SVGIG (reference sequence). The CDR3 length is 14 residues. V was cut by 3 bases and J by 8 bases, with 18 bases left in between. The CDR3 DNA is TGTGCCTGGAGGACAGGACCCACCGGGGTTACGCAGTATTTT. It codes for CAWRTGPTGVTQYF.

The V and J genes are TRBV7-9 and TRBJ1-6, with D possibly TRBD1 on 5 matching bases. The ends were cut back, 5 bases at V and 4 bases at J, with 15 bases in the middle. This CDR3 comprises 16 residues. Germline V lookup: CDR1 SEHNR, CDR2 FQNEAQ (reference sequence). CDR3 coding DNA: TGTGCCAGCAGCCCCCTCGGGGGGGGTTATAATTCACCCCTCCACTTT. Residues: CASSPLGGGYNSPLHF.

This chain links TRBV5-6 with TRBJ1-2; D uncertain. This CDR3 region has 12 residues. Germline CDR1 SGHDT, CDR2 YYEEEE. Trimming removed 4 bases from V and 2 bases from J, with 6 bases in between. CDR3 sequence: CASSPSNYGYTF. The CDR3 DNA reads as TGTGCCAGCAGCCCGTCAAACTATGGCTACACCTTC.

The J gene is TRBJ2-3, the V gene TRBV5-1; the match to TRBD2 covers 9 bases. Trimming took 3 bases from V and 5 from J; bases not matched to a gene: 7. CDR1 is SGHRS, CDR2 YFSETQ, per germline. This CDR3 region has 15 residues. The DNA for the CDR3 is TGCGCCAGCAGCTCCCTGCAAGCGGGAGGAGATACGCAGTATTTT. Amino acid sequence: CASSSLQAGGDTQYF.

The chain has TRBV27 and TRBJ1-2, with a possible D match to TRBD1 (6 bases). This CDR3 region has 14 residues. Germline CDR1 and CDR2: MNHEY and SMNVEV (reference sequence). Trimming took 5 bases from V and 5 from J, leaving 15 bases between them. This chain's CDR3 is CASSGFRGWYGYTF. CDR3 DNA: TGTGCCAGCAGTGGATTTAGGGGGTGGTATGGCTACACCTTC.

The CDR3 region has the DNA TGTGCCAGCAGCTTACCTAGCGGGAGTAACGAGCAGTACTTC. Its translation is CASSLPSGSNEQYF. The chain combines TRBV7-2 with TRBJ2-7; the match to TRBD2 covers 10 bases. V lost 2 bases to trimming and J lost 5 bases; unmatched junction nucleotides: 3. This CDR3 region has 14 residues. Germline V gene data show CDR1 as SGHTA and CDR2 as FQGNSA.

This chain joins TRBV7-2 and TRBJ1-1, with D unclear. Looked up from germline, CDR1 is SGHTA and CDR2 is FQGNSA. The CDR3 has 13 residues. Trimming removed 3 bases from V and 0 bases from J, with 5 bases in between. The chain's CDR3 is CASSFSLNTEAFF. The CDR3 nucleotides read TGTGCCAGCAGCTTTTCCCTGAACACTGAAGCTTTCTTT.

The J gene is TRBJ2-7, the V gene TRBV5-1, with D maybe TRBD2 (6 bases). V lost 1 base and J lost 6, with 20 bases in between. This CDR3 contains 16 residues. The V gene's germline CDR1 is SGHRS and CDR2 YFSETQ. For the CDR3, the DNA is TGCGCCAGCAGCTTGATCACGGGAGTCGGAGTAGGCGAGCAGTACTTC. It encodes CASSLITGVGVGEQYF.

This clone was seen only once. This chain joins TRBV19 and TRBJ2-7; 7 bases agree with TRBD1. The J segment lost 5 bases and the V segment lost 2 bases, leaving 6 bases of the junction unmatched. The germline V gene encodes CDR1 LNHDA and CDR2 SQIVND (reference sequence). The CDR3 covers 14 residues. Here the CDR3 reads CASSIRTGVDEQYF. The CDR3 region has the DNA TGTGCCAGTAGTATACGGACAGGTGTGGACGAGCAGTACTTC.

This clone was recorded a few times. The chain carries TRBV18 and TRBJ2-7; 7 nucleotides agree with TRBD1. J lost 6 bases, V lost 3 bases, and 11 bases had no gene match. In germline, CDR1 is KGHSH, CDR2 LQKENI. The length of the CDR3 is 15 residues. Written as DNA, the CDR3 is TGTGCCAGCTCACCTAACGCGAACAGGGGCGGCGAGCAGTACTTC. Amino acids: CASSPNANRGGEQYF.

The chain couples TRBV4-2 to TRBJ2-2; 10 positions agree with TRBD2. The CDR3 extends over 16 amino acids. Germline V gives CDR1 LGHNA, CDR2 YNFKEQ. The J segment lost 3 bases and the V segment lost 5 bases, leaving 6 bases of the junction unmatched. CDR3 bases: TGTGCCAGCAGCGCGGGACTAGCGCGGGACACCGGGGAGCTGTTTTTT. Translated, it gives CASSAGLARDTGELFF.

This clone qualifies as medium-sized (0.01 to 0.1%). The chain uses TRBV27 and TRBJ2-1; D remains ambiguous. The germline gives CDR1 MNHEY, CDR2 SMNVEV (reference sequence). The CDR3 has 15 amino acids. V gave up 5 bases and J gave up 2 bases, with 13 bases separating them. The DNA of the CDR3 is TGTGCCAGCAGTCCTACCGTCGAAGCCTACAATGAGCAGTTCTTC. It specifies CASSPTVEAYNEQFF.